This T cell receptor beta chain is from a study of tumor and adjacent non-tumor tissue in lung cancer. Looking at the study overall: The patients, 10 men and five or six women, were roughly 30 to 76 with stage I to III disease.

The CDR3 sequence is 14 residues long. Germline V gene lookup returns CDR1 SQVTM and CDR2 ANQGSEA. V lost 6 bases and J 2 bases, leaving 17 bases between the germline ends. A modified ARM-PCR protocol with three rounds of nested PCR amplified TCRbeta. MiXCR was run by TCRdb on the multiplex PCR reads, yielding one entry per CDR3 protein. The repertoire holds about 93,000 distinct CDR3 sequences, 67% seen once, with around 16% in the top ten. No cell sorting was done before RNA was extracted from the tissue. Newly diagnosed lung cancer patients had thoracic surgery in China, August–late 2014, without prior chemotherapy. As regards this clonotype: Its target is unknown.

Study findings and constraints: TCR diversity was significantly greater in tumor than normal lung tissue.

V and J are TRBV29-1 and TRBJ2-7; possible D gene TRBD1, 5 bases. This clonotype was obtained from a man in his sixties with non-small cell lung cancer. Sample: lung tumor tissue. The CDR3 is CSVSDSWGPYEQYF. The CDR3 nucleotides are TGCAGCGTCTCCGATAGCTGGGGCCCCTACGAGCAGTACTTC.